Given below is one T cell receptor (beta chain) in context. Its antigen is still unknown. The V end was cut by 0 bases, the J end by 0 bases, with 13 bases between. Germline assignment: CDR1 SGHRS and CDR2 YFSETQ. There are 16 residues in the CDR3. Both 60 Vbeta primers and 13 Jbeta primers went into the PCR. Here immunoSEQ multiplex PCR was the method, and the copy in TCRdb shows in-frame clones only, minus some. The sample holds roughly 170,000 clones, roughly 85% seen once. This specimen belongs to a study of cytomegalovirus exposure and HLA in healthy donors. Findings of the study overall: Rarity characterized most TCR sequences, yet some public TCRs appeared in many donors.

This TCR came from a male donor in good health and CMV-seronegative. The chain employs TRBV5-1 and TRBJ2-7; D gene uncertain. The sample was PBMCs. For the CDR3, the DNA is TGCGCCAGCAGCTTGGGGGCCTCTTCCGCCTCCTACGAGCAGTACTTC. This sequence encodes CASSLGASSASYEQYF.